The clone carrying this T cell receptor beta chain was observed a handful of times. The same CDR3 arises from other DNA sequences in this sample as well. This entry belongs to a study of blood T cell repertoires in COVID-19. In the study overall: The United States, Italy and Spain provided the acute and convalescent COVID-19 samples. T cells, B-cell-depleted T cells, or PBMCs provided the cDNA or gDNA that served as material.

The protocol was immunoSEQ multiplex PCR, while the TCRdb copy is restricted to in-frame clones and leaves out a portion. The sample carries some 250,000 clones, 86% recorded once. In germline, CDR1 is KGHSH, CDR2 LQKENI. V lost 3 bases, J lost 5 bases, and 13 bases lay in between. The CDR3 is 14 amino acids. This chain uses TRBV18 with TRBJ2-5, with D maybe TRBD1 (6 bases). Sequenced material: peripheral blood. The source is a man between 60 and 75 years old with acute or convalescent COVID-19. The CDR3 nucleotides are TGTGCCAGCTCACCGACAGGAGTCGGGGAGACCCAGTACTTC. Translation gives CASSPTGVGETQYF.